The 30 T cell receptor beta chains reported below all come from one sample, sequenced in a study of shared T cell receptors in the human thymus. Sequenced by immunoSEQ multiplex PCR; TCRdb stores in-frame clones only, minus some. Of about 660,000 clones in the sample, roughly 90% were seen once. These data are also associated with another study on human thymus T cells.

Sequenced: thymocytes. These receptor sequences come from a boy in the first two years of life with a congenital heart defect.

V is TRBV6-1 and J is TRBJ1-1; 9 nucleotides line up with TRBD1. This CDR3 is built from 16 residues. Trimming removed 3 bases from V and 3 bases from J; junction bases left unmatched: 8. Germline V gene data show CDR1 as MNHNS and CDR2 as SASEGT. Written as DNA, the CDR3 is TGTGCCAGCAGTGATAGACAGGGGGTGGAGGACACTGAAGCTTTCTTT. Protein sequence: CASSDRQGVEDTEAFF.

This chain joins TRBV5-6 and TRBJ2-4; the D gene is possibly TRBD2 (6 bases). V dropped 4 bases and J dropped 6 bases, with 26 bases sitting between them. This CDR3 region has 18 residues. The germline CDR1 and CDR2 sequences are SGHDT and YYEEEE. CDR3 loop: CASSPGWGSGIGGNIQYF. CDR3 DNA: TGTGCCAGCAGCCCGGGGTGGGGGAGCGGCATCGGGGGAAACATTCAGTACTTC.

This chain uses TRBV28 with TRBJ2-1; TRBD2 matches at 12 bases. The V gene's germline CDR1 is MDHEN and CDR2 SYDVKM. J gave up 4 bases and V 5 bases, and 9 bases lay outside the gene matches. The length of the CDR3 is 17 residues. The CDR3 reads CASSPRLAGVRYNEQFF. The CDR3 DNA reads TGTGCCAGCAGTCCACGACTAGCGGGAGTGAGGTACAATGAGCAGTTCTTC.

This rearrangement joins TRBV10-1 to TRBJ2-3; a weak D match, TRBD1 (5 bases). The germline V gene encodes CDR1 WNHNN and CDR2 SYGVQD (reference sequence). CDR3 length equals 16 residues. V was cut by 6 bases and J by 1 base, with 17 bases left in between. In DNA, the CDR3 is TGCGCCAGCAGCTATTCAGGGCTGGTTGGCACAGATACGCAGTATTTT. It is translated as CASSYSGLVGTDTQYF.

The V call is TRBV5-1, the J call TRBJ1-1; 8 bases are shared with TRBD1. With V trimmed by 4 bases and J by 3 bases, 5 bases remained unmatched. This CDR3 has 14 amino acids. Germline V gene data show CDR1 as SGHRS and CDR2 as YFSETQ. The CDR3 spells CASSQWTGHTEAFF. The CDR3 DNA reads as TGCGCCAGCAGCCAATGGACAGGGCACACTGAAGCTTTCTTT. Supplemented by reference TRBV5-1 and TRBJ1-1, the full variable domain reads KAGVTQTPRYLIKTRGQQVTLSCSPISGHRSVSWYQQTPGQGLQFLFEYFSETQRNKGNFPGRFSGRQFSNSRSEMNVSTLELGDSALYLCASSQWTGHTEAFFGQGTRLTVV.

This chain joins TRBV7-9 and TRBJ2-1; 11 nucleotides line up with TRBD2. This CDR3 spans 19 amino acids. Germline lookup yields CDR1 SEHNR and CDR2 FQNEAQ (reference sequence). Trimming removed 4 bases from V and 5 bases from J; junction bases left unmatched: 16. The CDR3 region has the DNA TGTGCCAGCAGCTCCCCCCGTTGGCTAGCGGGAGGTCGTAACAATGAGCAGTTCTTC. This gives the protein CASSSPRWLAGGRNNEQFF. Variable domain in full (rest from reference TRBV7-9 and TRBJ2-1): DTGVSQNPRHKITKRGQNVTFRCDPISEHNRLYWYRQTLGQGPEFLTYFQNEAQLEKSRLLSDRFSAERPKGSFSTLEIQRTEQGDSAMYLCASSSPRWLAGGRNNEQFFGPGTRLTVL.

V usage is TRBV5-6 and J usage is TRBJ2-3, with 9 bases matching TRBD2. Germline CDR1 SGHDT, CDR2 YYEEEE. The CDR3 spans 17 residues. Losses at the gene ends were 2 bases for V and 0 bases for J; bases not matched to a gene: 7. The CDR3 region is CASSFPGLAVSTDTQYF. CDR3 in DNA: TGTGCCAGCAGCTTTCCGGGACTAGCAGTTAGCACAGATACGCAGTATTTT.

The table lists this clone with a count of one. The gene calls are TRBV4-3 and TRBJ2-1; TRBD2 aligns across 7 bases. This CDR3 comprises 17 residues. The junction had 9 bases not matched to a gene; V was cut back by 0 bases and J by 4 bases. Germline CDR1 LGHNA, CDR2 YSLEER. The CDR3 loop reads CASSQDRGSGPYNEQFF. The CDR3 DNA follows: TGCGCCAGCAGCCAAGATCGTGGTAGCGGGCCGTACAATGAGCAGTTCTTC.

Written as DNA, the CDR3 is TGTGCCAGCAGTGACCTGGCTAGCGGGAGGGCCTGCTGTCTGACCGGGGAGCTGTTTTTT. Encoded protein: CASSDLASGRACCLTGELFF. This chain joins TRBV6-4 and TRBJ2-2; TRBD2 matches 12 bases. Germline values: CDR1 MRHNA, CDR2 SNTAGT. V lost 2 bases to trimming and J lost 5 bases; unmatched junction nucleotides: 15. This CDR3 comprises 20 residues.

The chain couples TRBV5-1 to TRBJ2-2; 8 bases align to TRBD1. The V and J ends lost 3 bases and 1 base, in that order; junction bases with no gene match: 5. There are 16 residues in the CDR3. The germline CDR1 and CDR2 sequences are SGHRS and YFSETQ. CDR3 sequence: CASSSVDRGNTGELFF. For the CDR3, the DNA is TGCGCCAGCAGCTCGGTAGACAGGGGGAACACCGGGGAGCTGTTTTTT.

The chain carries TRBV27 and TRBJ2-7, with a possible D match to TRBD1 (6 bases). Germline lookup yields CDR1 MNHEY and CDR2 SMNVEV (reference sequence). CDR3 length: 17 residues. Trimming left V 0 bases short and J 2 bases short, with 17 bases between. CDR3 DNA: TGTGCCAGCAGTTTATCGTTAGGGGGAGACCCTCCCTACGAGCAGTACTTC. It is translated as CASSLSLGGDPPYEQYF.

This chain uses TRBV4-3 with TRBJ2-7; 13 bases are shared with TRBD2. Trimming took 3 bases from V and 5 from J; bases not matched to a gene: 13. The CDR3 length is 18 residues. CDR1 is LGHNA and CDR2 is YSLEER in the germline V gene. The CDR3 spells CASSQRAWTSGSVDEQYF. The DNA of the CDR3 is TGCGCCAGCAGCCAGAGGGCTTGGACTAGCGGGAGTGTCGACGAGCAGTACTTC.

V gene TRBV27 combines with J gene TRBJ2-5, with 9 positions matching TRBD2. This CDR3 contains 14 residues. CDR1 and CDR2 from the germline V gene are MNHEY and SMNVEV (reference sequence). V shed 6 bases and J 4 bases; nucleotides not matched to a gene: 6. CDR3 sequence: CASSWGLAAETQYF. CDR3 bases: TGTGCCAGCAGCTGGGGACTAGCCGCAGAGACCCAGTACTTC.

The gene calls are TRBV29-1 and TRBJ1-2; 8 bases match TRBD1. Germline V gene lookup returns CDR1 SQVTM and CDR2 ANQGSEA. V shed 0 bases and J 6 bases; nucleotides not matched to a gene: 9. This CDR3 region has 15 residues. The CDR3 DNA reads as TGCAGCGTTGAAGATTGGACAGGGTATGGGGATGGCTACACCTTC. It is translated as CSVEDWTGYGDGYTF.

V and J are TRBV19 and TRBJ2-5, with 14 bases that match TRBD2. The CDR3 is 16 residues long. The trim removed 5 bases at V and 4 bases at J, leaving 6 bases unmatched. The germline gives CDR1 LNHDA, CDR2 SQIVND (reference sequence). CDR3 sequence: CASSPGTSGSGETQYF. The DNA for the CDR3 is TGTGCCAGTAGTCCGGGGACTAGCGGGAGTGGAGAGACCCAGTACTTC.

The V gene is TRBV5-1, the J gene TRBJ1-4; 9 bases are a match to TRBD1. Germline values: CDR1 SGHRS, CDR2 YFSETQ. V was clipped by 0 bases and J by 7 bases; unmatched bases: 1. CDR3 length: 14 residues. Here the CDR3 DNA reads TGCGCCAGCAGCTTGGGGACAGGGGTTGAAAAACTGTTTTTT. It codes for CASSLGTGVEKLFF.

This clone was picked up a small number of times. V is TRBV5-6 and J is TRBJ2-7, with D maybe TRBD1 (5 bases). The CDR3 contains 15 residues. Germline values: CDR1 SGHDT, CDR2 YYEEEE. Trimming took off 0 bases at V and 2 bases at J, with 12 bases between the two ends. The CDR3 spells CASSLAMGRAYEQYF. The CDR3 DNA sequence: TGTGCCAGCAGCTTGGCCATGGGGCGAGCCTACGAGCAGTACTTC.

The CDR3: CSVEEILPRGTNTEAFF. The CDR3 DNA follows: TGCAGCGTTGAAGAGATCCTACCCAGGGGGACGAACACTGAAGCTTTCTTT. The chain has TRBV29-1 and TRBJ1-1; 7 nucleotides align to TRBD1. The CDR3 extends over 17 amino acids. With 0 bases clipped from V and 1 base from J, the junction kept 11 bases outside the gene matches. Germline CDR1 reads SQVTM; CDR2 reads ANQGSEA.

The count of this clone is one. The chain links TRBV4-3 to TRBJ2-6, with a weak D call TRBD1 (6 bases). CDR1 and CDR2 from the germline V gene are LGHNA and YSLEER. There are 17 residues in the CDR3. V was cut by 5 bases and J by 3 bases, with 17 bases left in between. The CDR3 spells CASSTRQEVVGANVLTF. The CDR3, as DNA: TGCGCCAGCAGCACGCGACAGGAAGTGGTTGGGGCCAACGTCCTGACTTTC.

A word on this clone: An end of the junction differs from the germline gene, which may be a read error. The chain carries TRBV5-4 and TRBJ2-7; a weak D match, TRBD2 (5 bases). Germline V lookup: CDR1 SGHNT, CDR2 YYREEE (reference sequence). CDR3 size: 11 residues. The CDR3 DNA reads TGTGCCAGAAGCTCGGAGGACGAGCAGTACTTC. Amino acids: CARSSEDEQYF. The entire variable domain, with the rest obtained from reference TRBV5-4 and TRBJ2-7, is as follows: ETGVTQSPTHLIKTRGQQVTLRCSSQSGHNTVSWYQQALGQGPQFIFQYYREEENGRGNFPPRFSGLQFPNYSSELNVNALELDDSALYLCARSSEDEQYFGPGTRLTVT.

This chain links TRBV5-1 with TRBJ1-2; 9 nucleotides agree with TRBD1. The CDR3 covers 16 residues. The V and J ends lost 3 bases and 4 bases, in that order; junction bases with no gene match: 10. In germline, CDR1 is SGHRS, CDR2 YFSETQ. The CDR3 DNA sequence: TGCGCCAGCAGCTGCCGGGCCGGGACAGGGTCCTATGGCTACACCTTC. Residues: CASSCRAGTGSYGYTF.

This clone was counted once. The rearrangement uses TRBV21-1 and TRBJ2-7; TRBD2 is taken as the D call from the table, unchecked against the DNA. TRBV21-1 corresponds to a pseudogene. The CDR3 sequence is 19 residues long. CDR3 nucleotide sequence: TGTGCCAGCAGCAAACGAGCGGGAGGGCCCTTTATCTTTGTCTACGAGCAGTACTTC. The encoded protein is CASSKRAGGPFIFVYEQYF.

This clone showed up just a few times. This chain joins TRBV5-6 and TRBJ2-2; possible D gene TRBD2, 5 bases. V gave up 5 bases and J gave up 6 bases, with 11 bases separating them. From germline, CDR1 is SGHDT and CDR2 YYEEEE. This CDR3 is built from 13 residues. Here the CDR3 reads CASSKRVSGELFF. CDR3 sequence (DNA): TGTGCCAGCAGTAAGAGGGTGTCCGGGGAGCTGTTTTTT. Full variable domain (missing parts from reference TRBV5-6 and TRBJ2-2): DAGVTQSPTHLIKTRGQQVTLRCSPKSGHDTVSWYQQALGQGPQFIFQYYEEEERQRGNFPDRFSGHQFPNYSSELNVNALLLGDSALYLCASSKRVSGELFFGEGSRLTVL.

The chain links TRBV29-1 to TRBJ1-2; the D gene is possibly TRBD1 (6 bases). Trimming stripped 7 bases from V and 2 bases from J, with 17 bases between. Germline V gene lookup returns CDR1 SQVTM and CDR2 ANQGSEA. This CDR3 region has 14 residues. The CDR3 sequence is CSDIHIRGNYGYTF. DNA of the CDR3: TGCAGCGACATACACATCAGGGGAAACTATGGCTACACCTTC.

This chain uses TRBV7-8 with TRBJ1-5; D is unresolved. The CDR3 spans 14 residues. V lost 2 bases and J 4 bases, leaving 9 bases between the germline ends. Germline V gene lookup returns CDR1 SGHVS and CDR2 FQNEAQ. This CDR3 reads CASSLSPGNQPQHF. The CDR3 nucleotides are TGTGCCAGCAGCTTATCCCCGGGAAATCAGCCCCAGCATTTT.

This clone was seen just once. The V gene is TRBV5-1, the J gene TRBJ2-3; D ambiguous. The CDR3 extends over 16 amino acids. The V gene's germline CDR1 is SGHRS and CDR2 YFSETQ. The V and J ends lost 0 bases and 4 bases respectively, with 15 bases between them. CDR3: CASSLAESSLPDTQYF. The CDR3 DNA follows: TGCGCCAGCAGCTTGGCCGAGTCCTCCCTGCCAGATACGCAGTATTTT. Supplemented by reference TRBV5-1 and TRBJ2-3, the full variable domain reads KAGVTQTPRYLIKTRGQQVTLSCSPISGHRSVSWYQQTPGQGLQFLFEYFSETQRNKGNFPGRFSGRQFSNSRSEMNVSTLELGDSALYLCASSLAESSLPDTQYFGPGTRLTVL.

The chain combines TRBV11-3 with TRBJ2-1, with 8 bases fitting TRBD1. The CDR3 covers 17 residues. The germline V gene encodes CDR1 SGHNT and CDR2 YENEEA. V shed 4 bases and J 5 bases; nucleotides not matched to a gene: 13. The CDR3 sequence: CASSYQGATNLHNEQFF. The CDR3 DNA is TGTGCCAGCAGCTACCAGGGGGCTACTAACTTACACAATGAGCAGTTCTTC.

CDR3: CASSLSVGLAGRVETQYF. As DNA, the CDR3 is TGTGCCAGCAGTTTATCTGTGGGACTAGCGGGAAGGGTGGAGACCCAGTACTTC. The chain is built from TRBV27 and TRBJ2-5; 13 positions agree with TRBD2. The germline V gene has CDR1 MNHEY and CDR2 SMNVEV (reference sequence). This CDR3 is 18 amino acids long. After removal of 0 bases from V and 5 bases from J, the junction contained 9 bases not matched to a gene.

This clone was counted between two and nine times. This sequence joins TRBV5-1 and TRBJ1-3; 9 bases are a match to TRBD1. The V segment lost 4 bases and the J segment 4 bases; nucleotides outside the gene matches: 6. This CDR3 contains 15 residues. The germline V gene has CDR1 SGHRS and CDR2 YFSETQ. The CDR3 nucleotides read TGCGCCAGCAGCATCAACAGGGGGCTCGGAAACACCATATATTTT. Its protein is CASSINRGLGNTIYF.

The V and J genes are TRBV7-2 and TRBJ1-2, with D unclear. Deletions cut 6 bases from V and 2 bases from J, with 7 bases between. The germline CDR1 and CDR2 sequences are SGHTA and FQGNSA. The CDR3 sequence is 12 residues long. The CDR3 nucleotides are TGTGCCAGCAGAAACAAGAACTATGGCTACACCTTC. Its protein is CASRNKNYGYTF.